This TCR beta chain originates from a study of CD8 T cells in Susac syndrome. Study-wide points: The authors acknowledged that their TCR sequencing and HLA analysis involved a relatively small number of individuals.

A quantity of about 0.45 to 1 ug RNA underwent reverse transcription using random hexamers. Amplification of TCR beta CDR3 spanned 54 Vbeta and 13 Jbeta via immunoSEQ multiplex PCR. In TCRdb, the immunoSEQ multiplex PCR reads were re-called with MiXCR into one record per CDR3 protein. The data show roughly 200,000 distinct CDR3 sequences, with almost 96% seen just once and 0.093% held by the top ten. Worth noting for this clonotype: Its antigen is unknown.

TCR beta was sequenced from blood CD8+ and CD4+ T cells. The CDR3 is 14 amino acids. Germline V lookup: CDR1 MNHEY, CDR2 SVGEGT. Deletions cut 4 bases from V and 7 bases from J, with 17 bases between. V is TRBV6-2 or TRBV6-3 and J is TRBJ2-7; either TRBD1 or TRBD2 may fit D (5 bases each). The source is a human donor with multiple sclerosis. The material sequenced was CD4+ T cells from PBMCs. The CDR3 coding sequence is TGTGCCAGCAGTTCGGGACGGTCGGATCGGGAGCAGTACTTC. This encodes CASSSGRSDREQYF.